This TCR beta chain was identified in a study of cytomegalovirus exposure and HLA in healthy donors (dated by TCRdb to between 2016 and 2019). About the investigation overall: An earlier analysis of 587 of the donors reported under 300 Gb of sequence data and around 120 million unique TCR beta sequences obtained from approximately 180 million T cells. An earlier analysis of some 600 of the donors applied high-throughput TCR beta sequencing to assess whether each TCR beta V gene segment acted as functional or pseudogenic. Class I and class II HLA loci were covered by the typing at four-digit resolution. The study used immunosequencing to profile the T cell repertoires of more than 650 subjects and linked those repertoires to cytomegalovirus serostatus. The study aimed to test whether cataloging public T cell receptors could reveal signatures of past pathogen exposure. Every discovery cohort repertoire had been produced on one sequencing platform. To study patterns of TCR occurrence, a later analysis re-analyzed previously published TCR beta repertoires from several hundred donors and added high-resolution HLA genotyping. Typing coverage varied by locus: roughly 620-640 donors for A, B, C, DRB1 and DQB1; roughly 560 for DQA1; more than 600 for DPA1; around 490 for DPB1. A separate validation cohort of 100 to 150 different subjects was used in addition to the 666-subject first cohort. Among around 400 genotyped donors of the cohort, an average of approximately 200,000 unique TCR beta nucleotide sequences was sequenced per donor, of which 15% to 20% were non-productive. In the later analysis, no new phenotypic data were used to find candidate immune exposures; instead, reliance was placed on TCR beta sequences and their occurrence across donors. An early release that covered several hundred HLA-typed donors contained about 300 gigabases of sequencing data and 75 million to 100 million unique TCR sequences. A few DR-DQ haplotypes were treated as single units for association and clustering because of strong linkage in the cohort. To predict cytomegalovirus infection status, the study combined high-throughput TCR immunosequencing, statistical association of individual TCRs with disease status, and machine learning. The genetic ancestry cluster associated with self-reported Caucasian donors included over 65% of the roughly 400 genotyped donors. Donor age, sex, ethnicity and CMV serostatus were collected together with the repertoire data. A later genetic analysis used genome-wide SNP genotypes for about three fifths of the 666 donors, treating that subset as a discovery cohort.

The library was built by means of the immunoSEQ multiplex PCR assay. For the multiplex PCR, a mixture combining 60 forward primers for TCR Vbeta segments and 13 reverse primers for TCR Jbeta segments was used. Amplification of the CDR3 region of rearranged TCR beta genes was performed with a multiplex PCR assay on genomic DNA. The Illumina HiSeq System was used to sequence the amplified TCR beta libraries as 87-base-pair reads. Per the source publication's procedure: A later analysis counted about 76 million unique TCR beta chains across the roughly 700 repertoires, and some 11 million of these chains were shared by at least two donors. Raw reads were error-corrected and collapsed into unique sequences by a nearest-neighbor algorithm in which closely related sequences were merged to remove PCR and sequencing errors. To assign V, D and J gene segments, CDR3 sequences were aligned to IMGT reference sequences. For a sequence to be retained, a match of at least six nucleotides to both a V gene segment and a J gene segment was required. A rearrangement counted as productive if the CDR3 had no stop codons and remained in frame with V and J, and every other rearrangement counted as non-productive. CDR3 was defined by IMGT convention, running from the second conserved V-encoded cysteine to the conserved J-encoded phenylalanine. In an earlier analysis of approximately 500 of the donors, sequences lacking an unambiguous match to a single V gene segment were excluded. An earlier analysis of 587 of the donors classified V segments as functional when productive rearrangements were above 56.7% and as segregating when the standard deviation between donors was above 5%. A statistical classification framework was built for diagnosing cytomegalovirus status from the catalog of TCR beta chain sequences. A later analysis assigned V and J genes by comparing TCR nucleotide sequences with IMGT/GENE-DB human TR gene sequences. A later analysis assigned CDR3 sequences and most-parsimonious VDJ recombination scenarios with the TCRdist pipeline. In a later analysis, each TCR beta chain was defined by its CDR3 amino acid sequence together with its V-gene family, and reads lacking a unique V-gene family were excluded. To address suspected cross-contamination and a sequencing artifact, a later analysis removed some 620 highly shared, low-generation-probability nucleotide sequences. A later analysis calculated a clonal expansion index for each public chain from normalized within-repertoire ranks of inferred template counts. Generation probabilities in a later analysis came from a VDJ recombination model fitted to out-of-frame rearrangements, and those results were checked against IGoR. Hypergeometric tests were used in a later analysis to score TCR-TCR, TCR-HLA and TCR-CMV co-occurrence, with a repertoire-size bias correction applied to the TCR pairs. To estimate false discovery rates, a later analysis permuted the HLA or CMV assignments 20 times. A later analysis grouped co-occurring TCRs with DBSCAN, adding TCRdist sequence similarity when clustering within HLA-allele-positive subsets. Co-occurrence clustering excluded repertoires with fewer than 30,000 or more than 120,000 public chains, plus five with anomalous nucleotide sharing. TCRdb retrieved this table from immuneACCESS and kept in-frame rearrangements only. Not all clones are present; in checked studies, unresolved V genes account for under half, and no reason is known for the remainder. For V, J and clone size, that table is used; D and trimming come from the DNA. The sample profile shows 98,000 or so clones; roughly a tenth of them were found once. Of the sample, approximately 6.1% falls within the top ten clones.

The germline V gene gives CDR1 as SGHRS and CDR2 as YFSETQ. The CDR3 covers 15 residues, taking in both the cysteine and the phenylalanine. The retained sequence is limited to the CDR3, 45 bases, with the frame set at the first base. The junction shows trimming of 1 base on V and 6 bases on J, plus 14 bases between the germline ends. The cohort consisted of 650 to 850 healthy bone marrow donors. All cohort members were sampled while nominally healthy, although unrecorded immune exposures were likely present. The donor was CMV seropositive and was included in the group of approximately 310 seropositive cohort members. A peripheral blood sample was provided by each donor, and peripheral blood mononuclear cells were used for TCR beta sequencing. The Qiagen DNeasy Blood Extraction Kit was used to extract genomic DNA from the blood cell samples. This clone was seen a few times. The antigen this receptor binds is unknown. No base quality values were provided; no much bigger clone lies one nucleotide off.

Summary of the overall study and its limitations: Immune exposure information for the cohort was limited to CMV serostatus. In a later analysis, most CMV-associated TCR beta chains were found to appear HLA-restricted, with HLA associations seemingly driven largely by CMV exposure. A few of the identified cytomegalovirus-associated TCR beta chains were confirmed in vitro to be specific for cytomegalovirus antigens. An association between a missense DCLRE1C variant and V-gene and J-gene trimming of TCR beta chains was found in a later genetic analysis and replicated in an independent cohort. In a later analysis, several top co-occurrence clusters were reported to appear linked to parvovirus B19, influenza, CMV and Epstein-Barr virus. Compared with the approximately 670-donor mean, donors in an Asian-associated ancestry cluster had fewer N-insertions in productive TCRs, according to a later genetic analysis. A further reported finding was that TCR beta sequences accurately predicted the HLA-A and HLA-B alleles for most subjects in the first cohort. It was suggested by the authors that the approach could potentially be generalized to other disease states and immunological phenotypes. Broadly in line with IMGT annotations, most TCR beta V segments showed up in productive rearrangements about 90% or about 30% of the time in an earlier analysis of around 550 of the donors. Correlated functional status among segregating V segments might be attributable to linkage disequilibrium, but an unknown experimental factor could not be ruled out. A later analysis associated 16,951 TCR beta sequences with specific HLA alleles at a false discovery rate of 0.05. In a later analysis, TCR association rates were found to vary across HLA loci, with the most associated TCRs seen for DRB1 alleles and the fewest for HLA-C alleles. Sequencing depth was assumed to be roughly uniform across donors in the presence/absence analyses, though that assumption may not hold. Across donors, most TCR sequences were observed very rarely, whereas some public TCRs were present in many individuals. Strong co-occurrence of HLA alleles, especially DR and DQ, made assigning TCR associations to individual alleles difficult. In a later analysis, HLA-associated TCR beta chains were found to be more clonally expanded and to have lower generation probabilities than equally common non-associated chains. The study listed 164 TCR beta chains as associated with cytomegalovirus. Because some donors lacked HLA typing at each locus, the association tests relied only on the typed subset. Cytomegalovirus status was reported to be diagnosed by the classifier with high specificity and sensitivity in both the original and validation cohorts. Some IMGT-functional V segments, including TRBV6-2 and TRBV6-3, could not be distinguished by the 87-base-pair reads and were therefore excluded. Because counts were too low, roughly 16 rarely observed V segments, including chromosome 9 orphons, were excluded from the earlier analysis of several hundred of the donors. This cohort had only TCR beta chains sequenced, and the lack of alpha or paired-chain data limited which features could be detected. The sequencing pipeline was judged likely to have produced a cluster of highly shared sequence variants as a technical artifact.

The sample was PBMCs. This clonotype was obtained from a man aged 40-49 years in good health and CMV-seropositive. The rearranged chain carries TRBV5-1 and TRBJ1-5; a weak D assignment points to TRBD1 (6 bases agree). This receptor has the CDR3 CASSLWPGVGQPQHF. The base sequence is TGCGCCAGCAGCTTGTGGCCAGGGGTGGGTCAGCCCCAGCATTTT.